This T cell receptor (beta chain) appears in the sequencing data of a study of blood T cell repertoires in COVID-19. About the study: Material from acute and convalescent COVID-19 was sourced from the United States, Italy and Spain. T cells, B-cell-depleted T cells, or PBMCs provided the cDNA or gDNA that served as material.

CDR3 size: 14 residues. With V trimmed by 8 bases and J by 5 bases, 8 bases remained unmatched. The germline CDR1 and CDR2 sequences are LNHNV and YYDKDF (reference sequence). In the original analysis: Amplification of reference gene primers was used by the study to estimate nucleated cell counts. TCRdb's table, derived via immunoSEQ multiplex PCR, lists solely in-frame clones and lacks some. The V and J calls and clone size come from that table; D and trimming were worked out from the DNA. The sample includes tens of thousands of clones, roughly 87% of them seen just once. The sample taken for sequencing was peripheral blood. This sequence originates from a man between 35 and 55 years old with COVID-19, enrolled during active disease. The rearrangement links TRBV15 to TRBJ2-2, with TRBD2 matching over 7 bases. CDR3 amino acids: CATSGGVGTGELFF. CDR3 sequence (DNA): TGTGCCACCTCGGGGGGAGTGGGAACCGGGGAGCTGTTTTTT. Full variable domain (rest looked up from reference TRBV15 and TRBJ2-2): DAMVIQNPRYQVTQFGKPVTLSCSQTLNHNVMYWYQQKSSQAPKLLFHYYDKDFNNEADTPDNFQSRRPNTSFCFLDIRSPGLGDTAMYLCATSGGVGTGELFFGEGSRLTVL.